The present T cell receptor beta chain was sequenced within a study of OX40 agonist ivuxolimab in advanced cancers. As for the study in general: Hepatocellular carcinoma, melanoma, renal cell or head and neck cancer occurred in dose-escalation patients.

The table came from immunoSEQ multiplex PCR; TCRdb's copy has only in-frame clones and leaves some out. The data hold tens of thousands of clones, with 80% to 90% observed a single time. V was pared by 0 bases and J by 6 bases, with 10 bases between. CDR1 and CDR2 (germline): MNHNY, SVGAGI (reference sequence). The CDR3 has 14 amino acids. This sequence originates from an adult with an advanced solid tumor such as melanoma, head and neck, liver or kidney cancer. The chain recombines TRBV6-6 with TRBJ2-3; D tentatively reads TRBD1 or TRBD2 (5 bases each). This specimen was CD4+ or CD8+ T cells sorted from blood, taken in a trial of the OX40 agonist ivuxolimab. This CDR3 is CASSYSTEGDTQYF. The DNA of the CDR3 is TGTGCCAGCAGTTACTCGACAGAGGGGGATACGCAGTATTTT.